These 13 T cell receptor beta chains were sequenced from one sample in a study of T cell changes during pregnancy in multiple sclerosis. Assay: immunoSEQ multiplex PCR; the TCRdb copy retains only in-frame clones and omits some. The sample includes roughly 40,000 clones, 90% to 95% of them seen just once. This sample comprised peripheral blood, obtained before pregnancy. The receptors derive from a female donor with multiple sclerosis, enrolled in a pregnancy study.

The chain has TRBV30 and TRBJ2-7; 10 bases are a match to TRBD2. Trimming removed 0 bases from V and 3 bases from J; junction bases left unmatched: 5. The CDR3 has 15 amino acids. Germline values: CDR1 GTSNPN, CDR2 SVGIG (reference sequence). In DNA form, the CDR3 reads TGTGCCTGGAGTGTAGGCGGACTAGCGGACTACGAGCAGTACTTC. It yields the protein CAWSVGGLADYEQYF.

The chain is built from TRBV5-4 and TRBJ2-5; 12 nucleotides align to TRBD2. The CDR3 has 19 amino acids. V was clipped by 4 bases and J by 5 bases; unmatched bases: 18. CDR1 and CDR2 from the germline V gene are SGHNT and YYREEE (reference sequence). Written as DNA, the CDR3 is TGTGCCAGCAGCCGCTCGAACGGAGGACTAGCGGGATCATTCGAGACCCAGTACTTC. Its protein product is CASSRSNGGLAGSFETQYF.

The chain combines TRBV5-5 with TRBJ2-7, with a possible D match to TRBD2 (6 bases). Germline values: CDR1 SGHKS, CDR2 YYEKEE (reference sequence). The V and J ends lost 0 bases and 4 bases respectively, with 8 bases between them. This CDR3 contains 13 residues. The chain's CDR3 is CASSLVGGYEQYF. As DNA, the CDR3 is TGTGCCAGCAGCTTGGTCGGGGGATACGAGCAGTACTTC.

This rearrangement joins TRBV30 to TRBJ1-5, with a weak D call TRBD1 (6 bases). V was shortened by 0 bases and J by 2 bases, with 8 bases between the two germline ends. The CDR3 extends over 14 amino acids. CDR1 GTSNPN and CDR2 SVGIG come from the germline V gene (reference sequence). CDR3 nucleotides: TGTGCCTGGAGTGTACGACAGGGCAATCAGCCCCAGCATTTT. Protein product: CAWSVRQGNQPQHF.

This sequence joins TRBV19 and TRBJ2-7, with D possibly matching TRBD2 (6 bases). Trimming took off 4 bases at V and 4 bases at J, with 14 bases between the two ends. Germline assignment: CDR1 LNHDA and CDR2 SQIVND (reference sequence). The CDR3 contains 14 residues. CDR3 nucleotides: TGTGCCAGTAGTAGCGGGGCTCACGATTACGAGCAGTACTTC. Protein: CASSSGAHDYEQYF. The full variable domain, in which reference TRBV19 and TRBJ2-7 provide the parts outside the CDR3, is DGGITQSPKYLFRKEGQNVTLSCEQNLNHDAMYWYRQDPGQGLRLIYYSQIVNDFQKGDIAEGYSVSREKKESFPLTVTSAQKNPTAFYLCASSSGAHDYEQYFGPGTRLTVT.

The CDR3 region has the DNA TGTGCCAGCAGCTTTGGCACTAGCGGGAAAACAGATACGCAGTATTTT. Translation gives CASSFGTSGKTDTQYF. The chain links TRBV5-5 to TRBJ2-3; 10 nucleotides match TRBD2. Germline V CDR1 and CDR2: SGHKS, YYEKEE (reference sequence). V shed 2 bases, J shed 3 bases, and the junction held 6 bases outside the gene matches. The CDR3 is made up of 16 amino acids.

The chain carries TRBV19 and TRBJ2-2; 8 bases are a match to TRBD2. CDR3 length: 14 amino acids. Germline V gene lookup returns CDR1 LNHDA and CDR2 SQIVND (reference sequence). V shed 11 bases and J 5 bases; nucleotides not matched to a gene: 10. The CDR3 nucleotides are TGTGCCTCCGGGGGGGCTTCGCTTACCGGGGAGCTGTTTTTT. It is translated as CASGGASLTGELFF. The full variable domain, with the rest looked up from reference TRBV19 and TRBJ2-2, is DGGITQSPKYLFRKEGQNVTLSCEQNLNHDAMYWYRQDPGQGLRLIYYSQIVNDFQKGDIAEGYSVSREKKESFPLTVTSAQKNPTAFYLCASGGASLTGELFFGEGSRLTVL.

The chain has TRBV6-1 and TRBJ1-2, with 9 nucleotides matching TRBD1. Per the germline V gene, CDR1 is MNHNS and CDR2 is SASEGT. The CDR3 totals 13 residues. The junction had 5 bases not matched to a gene; V was cut back by 4 bases and J by 8 bases. CDR3 nucleotides: TGTGCCAGCAGTGGACGACAGGGGGAAGGCTACACCTTC. The encoded protein is CASSGRQGEGYTF.

J is TRBJ2-7 and V is TRBV28; 9 bases align to TRBD1. Trimming at V came to 4 bases and at J to 3 bases, leaving 10 bases not matched to a gene. Germline values: CDR1 MDHEN, CDR2 SYDVKM. This CDR3 spans 16 amino acids. The CDR3 DNA reads TGTGCCAGCAGTTCCCCCGCTGGACAGGGGTTCTACGAGCAGTACTTC. This gives the protein CASSSPAGQGFYEQYF.

The chain has TRBV5-1 and TRBJ2-5, with TRBD2 matching over 7 bases. The trim removed 5 bases at V and 3 bases at J, leaving 4 bases unmatched. Germline loops: CDR1 SGHRS, CDR2 YFSETQ. There are 13 residues in the CDR3. The CDR3 DNA sequence: TGCGCCAGCAGACTAGCGAATGAAGAGACCCAGTACTTC. Residues: CASRLANEETQYF.

This chain links TRBV15 with TRBJ2-2, with 7 bases identical to TRBD2. The J segment lost 7 bases and the V segment lost 2 bases, leaving 7 bases of the junction unmatched. CDR1 is LNHNV, CDR2 YYDKDF, per germline (reference sequence). CDR3 size: 15 residues. In DNA form, the CDR3 reads TGTGCCACCAGCAGATCACTAGCGTTTGGCGGGGAGCTGTTTTTT. Its translation is CATSRSLAFGGELFF.

J is TRBJ1-3 and V is TRBV30; D perhaps matches TRBD1 (5 bases). This CDR3 spans 14 amino acids. Germline V gives CDR1 GTSNPN, CDR2 SVGIG (reference sequence). Trimming took off 5 bases at V and 2 bases at J, with 13 bases between the two ends. The CDR3 protein is CAWLSGFAGNTIYF. The CDR3 DNA is TGTGCCTGGCTCTCAGGGTTCGCTGGAAACACCATATATTTT. Looking up the rest from reference TRBV30 and TRBJ1-3 gives the full variable domain: SQTIHQWPATLVQPVGSPLSLECTVEGTSNPNLYWYRQAAGRGLQLLFYSVGIGQISSEVPQNLSASRPQDRQFILSSKKLLLSDSGFYLCAWLSGFAGNTIYFGEGSWLTVV.

This clone is a singleton in its sample. This rearrangement joins TRBV2 to TRBJ2-1; D is possibly TRBD2 (7 bases). Per the germline V gene, CDR1 is SNHLY and CDR2 is FYNNEI. V shed 5 bases and J shed 7 bases, with 18 bases lying between them. This CDR3 region has 15 residues. CDR3 region: CASSLQGMGGNEQFF. CDR3 sequence (DNA): TGTGCCAGCAGTTTACAGGGAATGGGGGGGAATGAGCAGTTCTTC.